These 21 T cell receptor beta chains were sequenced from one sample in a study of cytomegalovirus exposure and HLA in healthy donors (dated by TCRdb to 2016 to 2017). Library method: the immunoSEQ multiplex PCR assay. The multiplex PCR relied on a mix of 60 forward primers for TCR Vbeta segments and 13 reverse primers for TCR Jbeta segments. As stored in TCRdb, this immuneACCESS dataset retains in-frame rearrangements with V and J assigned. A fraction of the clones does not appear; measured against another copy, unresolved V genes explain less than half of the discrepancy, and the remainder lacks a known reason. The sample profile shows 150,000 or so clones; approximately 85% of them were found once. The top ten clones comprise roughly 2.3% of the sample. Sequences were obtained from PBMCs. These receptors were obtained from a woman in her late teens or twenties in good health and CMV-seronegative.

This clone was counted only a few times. The CDR3 loop is CASTNPRDYQETQYF. The CDR3 nucleotides read TGTGCCAGCACTAATCCTCGGGACTACCAAGAGACCCAGTACTTC. This sequence joins TRBV2 and TRBJ2-5, with D perhaps matching TRBD2 (6 bases). Germline CDR1 reads SNHLY; CDR2 reads FYNNEI. The CDR3 has 15 residues. Trimming cost V 7 bases and J 0 bases, with 15 bases left between them.

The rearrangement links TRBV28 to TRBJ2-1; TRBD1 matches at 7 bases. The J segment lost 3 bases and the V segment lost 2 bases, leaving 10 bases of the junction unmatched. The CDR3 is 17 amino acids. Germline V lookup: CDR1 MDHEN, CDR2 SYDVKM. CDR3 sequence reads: CASSLGQGVGIYNEQFF. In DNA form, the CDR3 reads TGTGCCAGCAGTTTAGGGCAGGGGGTCGGAATCTACAATGAGCAGTTCTTC.

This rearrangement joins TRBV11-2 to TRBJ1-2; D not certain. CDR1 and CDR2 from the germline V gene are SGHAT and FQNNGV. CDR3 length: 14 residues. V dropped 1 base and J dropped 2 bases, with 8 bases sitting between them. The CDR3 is CASSLGSVNYGYTF. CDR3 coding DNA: TGTGCCAGCAGCTTAGGCTCAGTCAACTATGGCTACACCTTC.

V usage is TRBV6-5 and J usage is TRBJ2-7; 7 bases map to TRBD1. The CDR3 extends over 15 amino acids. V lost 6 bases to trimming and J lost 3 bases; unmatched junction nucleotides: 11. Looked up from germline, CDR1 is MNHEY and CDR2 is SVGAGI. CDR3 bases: TGTGCCAGCAGCTATGACAGGGAAAGTATCTACGAGCAGTACTTC. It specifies CASSYDRESIYEQYF.

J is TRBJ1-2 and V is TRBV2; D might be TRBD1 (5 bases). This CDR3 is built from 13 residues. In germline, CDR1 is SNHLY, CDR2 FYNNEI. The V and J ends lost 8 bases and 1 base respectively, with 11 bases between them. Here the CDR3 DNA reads TGTGCCAGCGGGGGAGGGAATAACTATGGCTACACCTTC. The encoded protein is CASGGGNNYGYTF.

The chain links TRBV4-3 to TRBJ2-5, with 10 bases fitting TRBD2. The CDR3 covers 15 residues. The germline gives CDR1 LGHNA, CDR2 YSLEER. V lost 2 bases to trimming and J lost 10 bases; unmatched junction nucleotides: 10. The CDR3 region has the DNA TGCGCCAGCAGCCAAAGACTAGCGGGCGGCGCCCTCCAGTACTTC. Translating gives CASSQRLAGGALQYF.

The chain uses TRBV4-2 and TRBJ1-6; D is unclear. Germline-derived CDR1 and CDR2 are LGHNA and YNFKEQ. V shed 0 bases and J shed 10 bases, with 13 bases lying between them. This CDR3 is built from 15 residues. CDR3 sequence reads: CASSQDPGGESPLHF. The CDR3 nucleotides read TGTGCCAGCAGCCAAGACCCAGGTGGGGAGTCACCCCTCCACTTT.

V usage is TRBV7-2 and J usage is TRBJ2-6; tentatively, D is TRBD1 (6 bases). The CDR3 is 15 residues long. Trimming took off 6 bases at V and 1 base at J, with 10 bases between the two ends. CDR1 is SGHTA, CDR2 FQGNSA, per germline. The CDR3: CASRATGSGANVLTF. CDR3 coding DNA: TGTGCCAGCAGAGCTACAGGGTCTGGGGCCAACGTCCTGACTTTC.

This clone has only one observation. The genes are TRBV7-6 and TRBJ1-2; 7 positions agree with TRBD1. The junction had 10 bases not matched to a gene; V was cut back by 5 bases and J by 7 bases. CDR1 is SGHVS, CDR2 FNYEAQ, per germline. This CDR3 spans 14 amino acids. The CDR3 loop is CASSASTGSSGYTF. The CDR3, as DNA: TGTGCCAGCAGCGCTTCGACAGGGTCTAGTGGCTACACCTTC.

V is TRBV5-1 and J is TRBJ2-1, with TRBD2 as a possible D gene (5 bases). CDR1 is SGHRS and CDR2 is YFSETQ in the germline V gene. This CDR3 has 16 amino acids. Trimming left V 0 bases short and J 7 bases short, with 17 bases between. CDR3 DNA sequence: TGCGCCAGCAGCTTGGATAGGACGGGATATGTGAATGAGCAGTTCTTC. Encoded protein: CASSLDRTGYVNEQFF.

The CDR3 DNA reads TGTGCCAGCAGCCCCGGGACAGGGCCCGAGCAGTACTTC. Amino acids: CASSPGTGPEQYF. This chain joins TRBV7-9 and TRBJ2-7, with TRBD1 matching 9 bases. This CDR3 contains 13 residues. The germline V gene has CDR1 SEHNR and CDR2 FQNEAQ (reference sequence). V was clipped by 5 bases and J by 6 bases; unmatched bases: 5.

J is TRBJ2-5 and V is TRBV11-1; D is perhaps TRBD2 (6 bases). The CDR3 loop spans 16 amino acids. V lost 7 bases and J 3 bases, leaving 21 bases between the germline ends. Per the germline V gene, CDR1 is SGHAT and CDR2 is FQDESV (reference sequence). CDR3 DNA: TGTGCCAGCACCCAACGGGACTCTCGGGCTAAAGAGACCCAGTACTTC. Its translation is CASTQRDSRAKETQYF. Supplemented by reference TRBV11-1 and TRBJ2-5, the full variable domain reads EAEVAQSPRYKITEKSQAVAFWCDPISGHATLYWYRQILGQGPELLVQFQDESVVDDSQLPKDRFSAERLKGVDSTLKIQPAELGDSAMYLCASTQRDSRAKETQYFGPGTRLLVL.

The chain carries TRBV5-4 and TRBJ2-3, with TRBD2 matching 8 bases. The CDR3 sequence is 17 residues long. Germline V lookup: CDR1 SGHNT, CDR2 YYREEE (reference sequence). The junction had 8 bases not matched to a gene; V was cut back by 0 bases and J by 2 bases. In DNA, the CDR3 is TGTGCCAGCAGCTTGGGTTCCGGGGGGGGCTCCACAGATACGCAGTATTTT. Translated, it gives CASSLGSGGGSTDTQYF.

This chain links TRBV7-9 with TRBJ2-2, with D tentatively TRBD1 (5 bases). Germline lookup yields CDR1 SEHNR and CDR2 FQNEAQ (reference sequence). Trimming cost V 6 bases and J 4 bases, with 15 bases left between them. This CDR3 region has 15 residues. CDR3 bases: TGTGCCAGCAGTCCCGCAGGGATAGCCACCGGGGAGCTGTTTTTT. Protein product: CASSPAGIATGELFF.

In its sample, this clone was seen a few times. This chain's CDR3 is CAWSVFGGPNPYEQYF. CDR3 sequence (DNA): TGTGCCTGGAGTGTATTTGGAGGGCCGAACCCCTACGAGCAGTACTTC. This chain uses TRBV30 with TRBJ2-7; possible D gene TRBD2, 6 bases. The CDR3 is made up of 16 amino acids. Per germline, CDR1 GTSNPN and CDR2 SVGIG (reference sequence). The V and J ends lost 0 bases and 2 bases respectively, with 17 bases between them.

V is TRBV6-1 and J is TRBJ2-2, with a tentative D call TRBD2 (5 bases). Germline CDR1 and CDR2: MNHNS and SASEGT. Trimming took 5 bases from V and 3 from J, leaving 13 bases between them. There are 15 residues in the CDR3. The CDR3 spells CASSFGVRDTGELFF. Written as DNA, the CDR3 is TGTGCCAGCAGTTTCGGGGTTCGGGACACCGGGGAGCTGTTTTTT.

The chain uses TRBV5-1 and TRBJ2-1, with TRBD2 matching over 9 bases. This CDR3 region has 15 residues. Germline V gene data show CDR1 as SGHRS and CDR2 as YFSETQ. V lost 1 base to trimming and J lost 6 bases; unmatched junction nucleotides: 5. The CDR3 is CASSLFAGGGNEQFF. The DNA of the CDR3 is TGCGCCAGCAGCTTGTTTGCGGGAGGGGGCAATGAGCAGTTCTTC.

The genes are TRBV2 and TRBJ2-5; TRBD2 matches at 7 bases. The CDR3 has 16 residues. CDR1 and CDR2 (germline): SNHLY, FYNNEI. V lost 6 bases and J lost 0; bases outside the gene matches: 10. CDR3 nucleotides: TGTGCCAGCAGCTCAGGACTAGTGGTCGACCAAGAGACCCAGTACTTC. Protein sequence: CASSSGLVVDQETQYF.

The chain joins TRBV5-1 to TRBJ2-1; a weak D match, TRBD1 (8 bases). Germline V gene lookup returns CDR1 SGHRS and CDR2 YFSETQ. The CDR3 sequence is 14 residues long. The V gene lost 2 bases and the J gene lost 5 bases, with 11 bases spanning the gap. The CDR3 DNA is TGCGCCAGCAGCTTCACAGGGGGGGACAATGAGCAGTTCTTC. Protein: CASSFTGGDNEQFF.

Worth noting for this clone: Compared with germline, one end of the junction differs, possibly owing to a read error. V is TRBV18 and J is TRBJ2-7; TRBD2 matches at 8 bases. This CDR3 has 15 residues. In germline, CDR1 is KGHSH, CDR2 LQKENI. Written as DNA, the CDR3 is TGTGCCAGCTTCACCGGAATAGCGGGACATTACGGGCAGTACTTC. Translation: CASFTGIAGHYGQYF.

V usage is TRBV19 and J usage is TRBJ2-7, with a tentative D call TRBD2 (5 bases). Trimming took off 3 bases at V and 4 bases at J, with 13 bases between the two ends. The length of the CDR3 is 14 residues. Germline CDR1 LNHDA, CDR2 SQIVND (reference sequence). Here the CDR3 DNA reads TGTGCCAGTAGTATGGCCCTTGAGGGTTACGAGCAGTACTTC. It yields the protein CASSMALEGYEQYF.